These 25 T cell receptor beta chains originate from one sample sequenced in a study of blood T cell repertoires in COVID-19. Clones were sequenced by immunoSEQ multiplex PCR, and TCRdb holds only the in-frame ones, with some missing. Here the sample spans over 250,000 clones, about 90% being singletons. The material sequenced was peripheral blood. The receptors shown here come from a person aged 18 to 30 with COVID-19, enrolled during active disease.

This chain links TRBV15 with TRBJ2-5, with TRBD1 identical over 7 bases. The CDR3 is made up of 16 amino acids. The V segment lost 3 bases and the J segment 0 bases; nucleotides outside the gene matches: 7. The germline gives CDR1 LNHNV, CDR2 YYDKDF (reference sequence). The CDR3 region has the DNA TGTGCCACCAGCAGTACCAGGGACAGCCACCAAGAGACCCAGTACTTC. As protein: CATSSTRDSHQETQYF.

The chain joins TRBV7-9 to TRBJ1-1; TRBD1 matches at 8 bases. This CDR3 has 18 amino acids. The V gene end was trimmed by 3 bases and the J gene end by 0 bases; junction bases not matched to a gene: 12. Germline CDR1 SEHNR, CDR2 FQNEAQ (reference sequence). The CDR3 region has the DNA TGTGCCAGCAGCTTTTACGGACAGGGAACCTCTATGAACACTGAAGCTTTCTTT. Protein: CASSFYGQGTSMNTEAFF. Based on the CDR3 plus reference TRBV7-9 and TRBJ1-1, the full variable domain is DTGVSQNPRHKITKRGQNVTFRCDPISEHNRLYWYRQTLGQGPEFLTYFQNEAQLEKSRLLSDRFSAERPKGSFSTLEIQRTEQGDSAMYLCASSFYGQGTSMNTEAFFGQGTRLTVV.

This clone was found a few times. The chain couples TRBV5-1 to TRBJ1-2, with a tentative D call TRBD1 (5 bases). Germline V gene sequence: CDR1 SGHRS, CDR2 YFSETQ. This CDR3 has 14 residues. Between the trimmed V and J ends, which lost 4 bases and 0 bases, there was a span of 10 bases. CDR3 amino acids: CASSEATANYGYTF. As DNA, the CDR3 is TGCGCCAGCAGCGAGGCGACAGCTAACTATGGCTACACCTTC.

Points on this clone: A junction end diverges from the germline sequence, so it may reflect a read error. The V gene is TRBV7-9, the J gene TRBJ2-7; 7 nucleotides align to TRBD2. Germline V gene data show CDR1 as SEHNR and CDR2 as FQNEAQ (reference sequence). The CDR3 is 15 residues long. The CDR3 protein is CASSLAGSSGYEQYF. The CDR3 bases are TGTGCCAGCAGCCTAGCTGGGTCTAGCGGCTACGAGCAGTACTTC.

CDR3 protein: CASSFRDRGNEQFF. In nucleotides, the CDR3 is TGCGCCAGCAGCTTCCGGGACAGGGGCAATGAGCAGTTCTTC. The genes are TRBV5-1 and TRBJ2-1; 10 positions match TRBD1. The CDR3 runs to 14 residues. Germline V gives CDR1 SGHRS, CDR2 YFSETQ. J lost 6 bases, V lost 2 bases, and 2 bases had no gene match.

The chain employs TRBV18 and TRBJ2-2; D may be TRBD1 (6 bases). The CDR3 contains 15 residues. Deletions cut 6 bases from V and 8 bases from J, with 19 bases between. From germline, CDR1 is KGHSH and CDR2 LQKENI. The CDR3 loop is CASSTGQPRSGELFF. Here the CDR3 DNA reads TGTGCCAGCTCTACGGGACAACCGAGGTCGGGGGAGCTGTTTTTT.

The rearrangement joins TRBV12-5 to TRBJ2-1, with TRBD2 matching 12 bases. Unmatched junction bases numbered 5, after V lost 2 bases and J lost 0 bases. Germline CDR1 and CDR2: LGHNT and FRNRAP. The CDR3 loop spans 18 amino acids. CDR3 residues: CASGLSSTSGSSYNEQFF. Written as DNA, the CDR3 is TGTGCTAGTGGTTTGTCCTCGACTAGCGGGAGCTCCTACAATGAGCAGTTCTTC.

CDR3: CASSRTGTSAYNEQFF. Written as DNA, the CDR3 is TGCGCCAGCAGCCGAACCGGGACTAGCGCTTACAATGAGCAGTTCTTC. The chain carries TRBV4-3 and TRBJ2-1; TRBD2 agrees at 10 bases. J was trimmed by 4 bases and V by 4 bases; bases with no gene match: 7. CDR3 length equals 16 residues. Germline CDR1 is LGHNA and CDR2 is YSLEER.

In this sample, this clone turned up once. The chain uses TRBV6-2 or TRBV6-3 and TRBJ2-1; 7 bases are shared with TRBD1. This CDR3 is 16 amino acids long. Per germline, CDR1 MNHEY and CDR2 SVGEGT. Losses at the gene ends were 4 bases for V and 1 base for J; bases not matched to a gene: 7. The DNA of the CDR3 is TGTGCCAGCAGTTCCGGGACAGCTATTTCCTACAATGAGCAGTTCTTC. Residues: CASSSGTAISYNEQFF.

The chain is built from TRBV19 and TRBJ2-7; 8 bases fit TRBD1. This CDR3 spans 14 amino acids. Germline V gene data show CDR1 as LNHDA and CDR2 as SQIVND (reference sequence). V was pared by 6 bases and J by 0 bases, with 4 bases of the junction left unmatched. The CDR3 region is CASSMTGVSYEQYF. The CDR3 DNA is TGTGCCAGTAGCATGACAGGGGTCTCCTACGAGCAGTACTTC.

This chain connects TRBV12-3 or TRBV12-4 to TRBJ2-7; TRBD1 might be the D (7 bases). V was clipped by 8 bases and J by 5 bases, with 16 bases between them. The CDR3 consists of 13 residues. CDR3: CASRQGWGDEQYF. CDR3 in DNA: TGTGCCAGCCGACAGGGCTGGGGGGACGAGCAGTACTTC.

This clone came up once. J is TRBJ2-2 and V is TRBV6-6, with a possible D match to TRBD2 (6 bases). The CDR3 runs to 17 residues. CDR1 is MNHNY and CDR2 is SVGAGI in the germline V gene (reference sequence). Trimming left V 5 bases short and J 0 bases short, with 16 bases between. CDR3: CASSQAPPGANTGELFF. CDR3 in DNA: TGTGCCAGCAGTCAGGCCCCTCCGGGAGCGAACACCGGGGAGCTGTTTTTT.

CDR3 bases: TGTGCCGTCTCGTCCCCGGGGTTGTACAATGAGCAGTTCTTC. This encodes CAVSSPGLYNEQFF. This sequence joins TRBV24-1 and TRBJ2-1, with TRBD2 as a possible D gene (5 bases). CDR1 is KGHDR and CDR2 is SFDVKD in the germline V gene. Trimming removed 12 bases at V and 4 bases at J, with 18 bases between. The CDR3 covers 14 residues.

The V and J genes are TRBV5-1 and TRBJ2-5; D is undetermined. Trimming took 4 bases from V and 0 from J, leaving 7 bases between them. The germline gives CDR1 SGHRS, CDR2 YFSETQ. The CDR3 runs 13 residues. The chain's CDR3 is CASSVEYQETQYF. The CDR3 DNA follows: TGCGCCAGCAGCGTCGAGTACCAAGAGACCCAGTACTTC.

J is TRBJ1-1 and V is TRBV24-1, with D perhaps matching TRBD1 (6 bases). The CDR3 length is 11 residues. The germline V and J ends were trimmed by 4 bases and 8 bases, with 7 bases remaining between them. Germline V gene data show CDR1 as KGHDR and CDR2 as SFDVKD. The CDR3 loop is CATSDTGEAFF. The CDR3 DNA follows: TGTGCCACCAGTGACACAGGGGAAGCTTTCTTT.

The chain uses TRBV19 and TRBJ1-6; 12 nucleotides agree with TRBD1. The CDR3 spans 16 residues. Germline-derived CDR1 and CDR2 are LNHDA and SQIVND (reference sequence). With V trimmed by 5 bases and J by 5 bases, 4 bases remained unmatched. CDR3 coding DNA: TGTGCCAGTAGTCCGGGACAGGGGGCTGATAATTCACCCCTCCACTTT. Residues: CASSPGQGADNSPLHF.

The DNA for the CDR3 is TGTGCCAGCAGTTACTCGACAGGGGATGGGTCCGGGGAGCTGTTTTTT. As protein: CASSYSTGDGSGELFF. The chain has TRBV6-5 and TRBJ2-2, with TRBD1 matching over 8 bases. From germline, CDR1 is MNHEY and CDR2 SVGAGI. The ends lost 0 bases at V and 6 bases at J; junction bases unmatched: 6. CDR3 length: 16 residues.

This sequence joins TRBV4-3 and TRBJ2-7; 7 bases align to TRBD1. Germline loops: CDR1 LGHNA, CDR2 YSLEER. V shed 0 bases and J 1 base; nucleotides not matched to a gene: 6. This CDR3 region has 16 residues. CDR3 in amino acids: CASSQEGGRGSYEQYF. The DNA for the CDR3 is TGCGCCAGCAGCCAAGAAGGGGGCAGGGGGTCCTACGAGCAGTACTTC.

This chain links TRBV27 with TRBJ1-2; no reliable D call. CDR1 and CDR2 (germline): MNHEY, SMNVEV (reference sequence). Trimming stripped 3 bases from V and 4 bases from J, with 9 bases between. CDR3 length: 13 amino acids. The CDR3 is CASSFREAYGYTF. The CDR3 DNA reads as TGTGCCAGCAGTTTCCGGGAGGCCTATGGCTACACCTTC.

This chain links TRBV13 with TRBJ2-1; TRBD2 aligns across 9 bases. Trimming at V came to 7 bases and at J to 4 bases, leaving 11 bases not matched to a gene. The CDR3 has 16 residues. CDR1 and CDR2 (germline): PRHDT, FYEKMQ (reference sequence). CDR3 protein: CASTYSGRSSYNEQFF. DNA for the CDR3: TGTGCCAGCACCTACAGCGGGAGGAGTTCGTACAATGAGCAGTTCTTC.

This clone appeared a single time. This chain uses TRBV10-1 with TRBJ1-5, with 7 bases that match TRBD1. Germline-derived CDR1 and CDR2 are WNHNN and SYGVQD (reference sequence). The CDR3 extends over 14 amino acids. J gave up 4 bases and V 7 bases, and 7 bases lay outside the gene matches. CDR3 amino acids: CASTMGQRNQPQHF. As DNA, the CDR3 is TGCGCCAGCACCATGGGACAGAGAAATCAGCCCCAGCATTTT.

The V and J genes are TRBV2 and TRBJ2-7, with D possibly TRBD2 on 6 matching bases. Deletions cut 8 bases from V and 6 bases from J, with 20 bases between. Germline CDR1 and CDR2: SNHLY and FYNNEI. The CDR3 spans 14 residues. The CDR3 reads CASSLESGGAEQYF. As DNA, the CDR3 is TGTGCCAGCTCTCTGGAATCCGGCGGGGCCGAGCAGTACTTC.

The chain carries TRBV18 and TRBJ1-1, with D maybe TRBD1 (5 bases). V was shortened by 4 bases and J by 3 bases, with 9 bases between the two germline ends. This CDR3 spans 13 amino acids. Germline V gene data show CDR1 as KGHSH and CDR2 as LQKENI. The CDR3 reads CASSQGGDTEAFF. CDR3 sequence (DNA): TGTGCCAGCTCACAGGGAGGGGACACTGAAGCTTTCTTT.

V is TRBV19 and J is TRBJ1-1; 8 bases agree with TRBD1. The CDR3 has 14 amino acids. CDR1 and CDR2 from the germline V gene are LNHDA and SQIVND (reference sequence). J gave up 5 bases and V 5 bases, and 7 bases lay outside the gene matches. CDR3 in DNA: TGTGCCAGTAGTCCAGACAGGGGAGGTACTGAAGCTTTCTTT. Protein sequence: CASSPDRGGTEAFF.

This chain links TRBV6-5 with TRBJ1-1; the match to TRBD1 covers 7 bases. CDR3 length: 12 residues. Trimming at V came to 5 bases and at J to 10 bases, leaving 7 bases not matched to a gene. In germline, CDR1 is MNHEY, CDR2 SVGAGI. The CDR3 bases are TGTGCCAGCAGTCCCGACAGGGCCTCAGCTTTCTTT. Translation: CASSPDRASAFF.